Detailed here is one TCR beta chain. Its cognate antigen is unknown. PCR used 60 Vbeta primers and 13 Jbeta primers. TCRdb keeps only in-frame clones here, not all; method: immunoSEQ multiplex PCR. This sample has around 99,000 clones, with about 80% found just once. Per the germline V gene, CDR1 is SGHRS and CDR2 is YFSETQ. Trimming at V came to 7 bases and at J to 6 bases, leaving 6 bases not matched to a gene. The length of the CDR3 is 13 residues. This sample was included in a study of cytomegalovirus exposure and HLA in healthy donors. Study-wide results and caveats: As a later analysis revealed, most CMV-associated TCR beta chains appeared HLA-restricted. As was reported, the classifier diagnosed cytomegalovirus status with high specificity and sensitivity.

What was sequenced was PBMCs. The chain couples TRBV5-1 to TRBJ2-7, with TRBD2 identical over 11 bases. The clonotype comes from a woman aged 50 to 60 in good health and CMV-seropositive. CDR3 in amino acids: CASAPGLAVEQYF. For the CDR3, the DNA is TGCGCCAGCGCACCGGGACTAGCGGTCGAGCAGTACTTC.